This T cell receptor beta chain was obtained from a study of T cell changes during pregnancy in multiple sclerosis. The CDR3 totals 13 residues. Germline lookup yields CDR1 MNHNS and CDR2 SASEGT. V was cut by 7 bases and J by 0 bases, with 10 bases left in between. Assay: immunoSEQ multiplex PCR; the TCRdb copy retains only in-frame clones and omits some. The sample has under 95,000 clones, approximately 92% seen once. The source is a female donor with multiple sclerosis, enrolled in a pregnancy study. The source material was peripheral blood, sampled after pregnancy. The J gene is TRBJ2-7, the V gene TRBV6-1; D remains ambiguous. DNA for the CDR3: TGTGCCAGCAAGGCTAGAGCCTCCTACGAGCAGTACTTC. It yields the protein CASKARASYEQYF.